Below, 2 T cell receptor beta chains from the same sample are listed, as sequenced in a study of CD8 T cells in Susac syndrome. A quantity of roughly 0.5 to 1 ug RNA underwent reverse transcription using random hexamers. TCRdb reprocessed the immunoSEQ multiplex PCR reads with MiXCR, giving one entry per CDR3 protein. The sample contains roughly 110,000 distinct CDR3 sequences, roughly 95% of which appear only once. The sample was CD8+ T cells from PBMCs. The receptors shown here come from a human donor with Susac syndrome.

The CDR3 reads CASSVEGGTETQYF. CDR3 DNA: TGTGCCAGCAGCGTAGAAGGAGGTACAGAGACCCAGTACTTC. The gene calls are TRBV9 and TRBJ2-5, with a tentative D call TRBD2 (5 bases). CDR1 SGDLS and CDR2 YYNGEE come from the germline V gene. The CDR3 runs to 14 residues. V was trimmed by 0 bases and J by 4 bases, leaving 10 bases between them.

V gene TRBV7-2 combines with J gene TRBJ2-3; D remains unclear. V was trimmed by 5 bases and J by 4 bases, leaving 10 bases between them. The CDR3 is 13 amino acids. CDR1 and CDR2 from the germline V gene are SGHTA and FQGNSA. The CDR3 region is CASSQPPSDTQYF. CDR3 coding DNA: TGTGCCAGCAGCCAACCCCCTTCAGATACGCAGTATTTT. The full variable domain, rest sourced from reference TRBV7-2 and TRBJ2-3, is GAGVSQSPSNKVTEKGKDVELRCDPISGHTALYWYRQSLGQGLEFLIYFQGNSAPDKSGLPSDRFSAERTGGSVSTLTIQRTQQEDSAVYLCASSQPPSDTQYFGPGTRLTVL.